This is a list of T cell receptor beta chains from one sample in a study of blood T cell repertoires in COVID-19. Method: immunoSEQ multiplex PCR; TCRdb's copy keeps in-frame clones and lacks some. This sample has 24,000 or so clones, with over 75% found just once. Sequencing was done on a sample of peripheral blood. Receptors originate from a woman of 80 years or more with acute or convalescent COVID-19. Both conserved end residues are part of each CDR3. D genes are given only for firm matches. Size is omitted from some rows. Given values are once, few, many or a class for expanded clones.

cdr3_nt cdr3_aa d_call j_call v_call clone_size
TGTGCCAGCAGCTTAGGGCCATCGAGCAATCAGCCCCAGCATTTT CASSLGPSSNQPQHF - TRBJ1-5 TRBV7-9 -
TGTGCCAGCAGGGCTTCGGGGGAGCTGAGAGAGCAGTACTTC CASRASGELREQYF - TRBJ2-7 TRBV2 -
TGTGCCAGCAGCCCTACTAGTAATGGAAACACCATATATTTT CASSPTSNGNTIYF - TRBJ1-3 TRBV27 -
TGTGCCAGCAGCCGACCCGGACTAGCGGGGCTGGAGACCCAGTACTTC CASSRPGLAGLETQYF TRBD2 TRBJ2-5 TRBV6-2/TRBV6-3 -
TGTGCCAGTAGTATGTGGAGCGGGGGCTCCTACGAGCAGTACTTC CASSMWSGGSYEQYF TRBD2 TRBJ2-7 TRBV19 -
TGTGCCAGCTCACCACCCGGGGATGCCAAAAACATTCAGTACTTC CASSPPGDAKNIQYF - TRBJ2-4 TRBV18 -
TGCGCCAGCAGCCTAACCGGGACAGCAACTAATGAAAAACTGTTTTTT CASSLTGTATNEKLFF TRBD1 TRBJ1-4 TRBV5-1 -
TGTGCCTGGACCCCCCGGGACAGGGGGCTAAGGAATGAGCAGTTCTTC CAWTPRDRGLRNEQFF TRBD1 TRBJ2-1 TRBV30 -
TGTGCCAGCAGTCCAAGGCTGGGACAGGCTGTTTATGAGCAGTTCTTC CASSPRLGQAVYEQFF TRBD1 TRBJ2-1 TRBV2 -
TGTGCCAGCTCCCTCCAGGGGGGCAATCAGCCCCAGCATTTT CASSLQGGNQPQHF TRBD1 TRBJ1-5 TRBV18 -
TGTGCCAGCAGCCGAGGGGGCGGGAGGATCTACAATGAGCAGTTCTTC CASSRGGGRIYNEQFF - TRBJ2-1 TRBV5-5 -
TGCGCCAGCAGCCAAGATTGGAGGGGCTCCTACAATGAGCAGTTCTTC CASSQDWRGSYNEQFF - TRBJ2-1 TRBV4-1 -
TGCGCCAGCAGCTTGGAGGGAGTGGGGACTGAAGCTTTCTTT CASSLEGVGTEAFF - TRBJ1-1 TRBV5-1 few
TGTGCCAGCAAAGCCCCTATTGGGACAGGAATTCGCGGCTACACCTTC CASKAPIGTGIRGYTF TRBD1 TRBJ1-2 TRBV28 -
TGTGCCAGCAGCCCTCAGGGCAGCGCCTATGGCTACACCTTC CASSPQGSAYGYTF - TRBJ1-2 TRBV7-9 -
TGTGCCAGCACCATGAGGGTGAACACTGAAGCTTTCTTT CASTMRVNTEAFF - TRBJ1-1 TRBV5-6 -
TGTGCCAGCAGTCGGACTAGCGGGTCACCCGGGGAGCAGCACTTC CASSRTSGSPGEQHF TRBD2 TRBJ2-7 TRBV6-5 -
TGTGCCAGCCGACCAGGACTAGCCAACACCGGGGAGCTGTTTTTT CASRPGLANTGELFF TRBD2 TRBJ2-2 TRBV2 -
TGTGCCAGCGGCTACAGGGGTGAAAAACTGTTTTTT CASGYRGEKLFF TRBD1 TRBJ1-4 TRBV6-5 -
TGTGCCAGCAGTTTATCGGGACTAGCGGACTACGAGCAGTACTTC CASSLSGLADYEQYF TRBD2 TRBJ2-7 TRBV27 -
TGTGCCAGCAGCTTAACGGACACCGGGGAGCTGTTTTTT CASSLTDTGELFF - TRBJ2-2 TRBV5-4 -
TGTGCCAGCAGGGGGCAGTCGGATAGCAATCAGCCCCAGCATTTT CASRGQSDSNQPQHF - TRBJ1-5 TRBV27 -
TGCGCCAGCAGTCTACAGGGTTACGAGCAGTACTTC CASSLQGYEQYF - TRBJ2-7 TRBV23-1 -
TGTGCCTGGAGGGCCCGCTCCCAAGAGACCCAGTACTTC CAWRARSQETQYF - TRBJ2-5 TRBV30 few
TGTGCCAGCAGTGCCCAGGTTCACTATGGCTACACCTTC CASSAQVHYGYTF - TRBJ1-2 TRBV2 -
TGTGCCAGCAGCGTAGAGGGACAGGGAGGAACCGGGGAGCTGTTTTTT CASSVEGQGGTGELFF TRBD1 TRBJ2-2 TRBV9 -
TGTGCCAGCAGCTCCGCGGCCGGGACAGAAAAGACCGGGGAGCTGTTTTTT CASSSAAGTEKTGELFF TRBD1 TRBJ2-2 TRBV7-9 -
TGTGCCAGCAGCTTTGGGACAGCCAATCAGCCCCAGCATTTT CASSFGTANQPQHF TRBD1 TRBJ1-5 TRBV11-2 once
TGTGCCAGCAGTTACTCGACTAGCGGGGGAGAGACCCAGTACTTC CASSYSTSGGETQYF TRBD2 TRBJ2-5 TRBV6-2/TRBV6-3 once
TGTGCCTGGAGTGTACGGGGTGGGGGGGCTTTCTTT CAWSVRGGGAFF - TRBJ1-1 TRBV30 -
TGTGCCAGCAGCTCCCCGCCGGGACAGGGAGGAAATACGCAGTATTTT CASSSPPGQGGNTQYF TRBD1 TRBJ2-3 TRBV7-9 -